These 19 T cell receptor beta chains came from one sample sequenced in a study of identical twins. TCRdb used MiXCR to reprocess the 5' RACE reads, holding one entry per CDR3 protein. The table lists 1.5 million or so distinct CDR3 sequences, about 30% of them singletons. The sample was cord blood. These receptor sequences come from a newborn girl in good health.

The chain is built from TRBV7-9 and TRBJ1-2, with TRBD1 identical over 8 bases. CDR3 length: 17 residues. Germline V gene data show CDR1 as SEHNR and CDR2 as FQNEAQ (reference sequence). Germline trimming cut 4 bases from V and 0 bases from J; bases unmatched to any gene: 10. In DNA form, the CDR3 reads TGTGCCAGCAGCTCTTGGACAGGGTCACCGACTAACTATGGCTACACCTTC. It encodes CASSSWTGSPTNYGYTF.

DNA of the CDR3: TGTGCCAGCAGTTTGCCGGGACGTCCTGAGCAGTACTTC. Translating gives CASSLPGRPEQYF. V usage is TRBV27 and J usage is TRBJ2-7; TRBD1 or TRBD2 may be the D gene (5 bases each). CDR3 size: 13 residues. Deletions cut 3 bases from V and 7 bases from J, with 13 bases between. Germline CDR1 reads MNHEY; CDR2 reads SMNVEV (reference sequence).

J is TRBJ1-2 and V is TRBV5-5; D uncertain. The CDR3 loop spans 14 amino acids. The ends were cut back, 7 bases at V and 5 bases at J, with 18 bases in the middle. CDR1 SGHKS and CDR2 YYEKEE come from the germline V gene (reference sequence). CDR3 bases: TGTGCCAGCGGAATTTATCGGACGGGGTATGGCTACACCTTC. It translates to CASGIYRTGYGYTF.

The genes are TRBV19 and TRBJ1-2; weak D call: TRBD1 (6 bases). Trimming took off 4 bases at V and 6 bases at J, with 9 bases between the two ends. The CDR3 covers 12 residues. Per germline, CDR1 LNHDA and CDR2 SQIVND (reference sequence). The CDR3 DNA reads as TGTGCCAGTAGTACCTACAGGGATGGCTACACCTTC. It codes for CASSTYRDGYTF.

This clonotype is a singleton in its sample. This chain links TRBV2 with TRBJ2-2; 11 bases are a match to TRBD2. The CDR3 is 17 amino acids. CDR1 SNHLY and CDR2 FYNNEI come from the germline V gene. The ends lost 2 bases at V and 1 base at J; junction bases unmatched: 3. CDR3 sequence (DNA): TGTGCCAGCAGTGAAACCGGACTAGCGGGGAACACCGGGGAGCTGTTTTTT. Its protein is CASSETGLAGNTGELFF.

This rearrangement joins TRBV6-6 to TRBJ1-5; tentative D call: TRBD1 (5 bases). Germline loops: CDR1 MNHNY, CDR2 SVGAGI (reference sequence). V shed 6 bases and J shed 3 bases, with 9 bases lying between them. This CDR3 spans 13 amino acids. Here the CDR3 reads CASRADINQPQHF. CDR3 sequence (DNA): TGTGCCAGCAGAGCGGACATCAATCAGCCCCAGCATTTT.

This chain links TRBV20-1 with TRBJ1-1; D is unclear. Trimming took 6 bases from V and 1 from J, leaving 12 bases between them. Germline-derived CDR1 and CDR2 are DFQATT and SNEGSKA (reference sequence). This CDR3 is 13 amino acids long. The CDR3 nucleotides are TGCAGTGCCCTTCCGACAACGAACACTGAAGCTTTCTTT. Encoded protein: CSALPTTNTEAFF.

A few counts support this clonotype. The CDR3 nucleotides read TGTGCCAGCAGTGAAGGGGGTTACGATGAGCAGTTCTTC. Translation: CASSEGGYDEQFF. The chain combines TRBV25-1 with TRBJ2-1; either TRBD1 or TRBD2 may supply D (5 bases each). The germline CDR1 and CDR2 sequences are MGHDK and SYGVNS. This CDR3 contains 13 residues. V gave up 2 bases and J gave up 8 bases, with 10 bases separating them.

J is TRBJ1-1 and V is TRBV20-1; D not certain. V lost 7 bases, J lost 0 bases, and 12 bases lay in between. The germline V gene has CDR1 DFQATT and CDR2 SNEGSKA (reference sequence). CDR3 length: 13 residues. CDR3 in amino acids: CSVQEHMNTEAFF. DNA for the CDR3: TGCAGTGTTCAGGAGCATATGAACACTGAAGCTTTCTTT.

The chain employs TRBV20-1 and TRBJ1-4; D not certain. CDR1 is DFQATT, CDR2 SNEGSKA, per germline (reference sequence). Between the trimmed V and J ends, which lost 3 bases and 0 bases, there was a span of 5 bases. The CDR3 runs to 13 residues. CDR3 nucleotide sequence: TGCAGTGCTAGCACATCAACTAATGAAAAACTGTTTTTT. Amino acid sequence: CSASTSTNEKLFF.

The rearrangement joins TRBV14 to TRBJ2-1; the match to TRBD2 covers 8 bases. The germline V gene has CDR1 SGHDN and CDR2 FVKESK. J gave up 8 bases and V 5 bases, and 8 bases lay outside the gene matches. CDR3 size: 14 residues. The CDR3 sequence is CASSYAGGADEQFF. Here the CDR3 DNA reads TGTGCCAGCAGCTACGCCGGGGGGGCGGATGAGCAGTTCTTC.

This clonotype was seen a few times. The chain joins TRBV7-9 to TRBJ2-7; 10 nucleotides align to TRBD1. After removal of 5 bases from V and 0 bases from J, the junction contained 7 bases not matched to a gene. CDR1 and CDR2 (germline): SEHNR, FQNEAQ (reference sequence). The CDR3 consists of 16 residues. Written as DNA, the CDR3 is TGTGCCAGCAGCACCCCGGGACAGGGGCTCTCCTACGAGCAGTACTTC. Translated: CASSTPGQGLSYEQYF.

CDR3 DNA: TGCAGTGCTAGCGGAGGAAGTGGCTACAATGAGCAGTACTTC. Translation: CSASGGSGYNEQYF. V usage is TRBV20-1 and J usage is TRBJ2-1, with D possibly matching TRBD2 (5 bases). The DNA end is more similar to TRBJ2-7, so the J call may be wrong. Germline CDR1 is DFQATT and CDR2 is SNEGSKA (reference sequence). There are 14 residues in the CDR3.

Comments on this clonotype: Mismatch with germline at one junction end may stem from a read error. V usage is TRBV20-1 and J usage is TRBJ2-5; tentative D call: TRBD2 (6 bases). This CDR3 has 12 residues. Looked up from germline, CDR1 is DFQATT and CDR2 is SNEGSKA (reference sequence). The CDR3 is CGATGDRETQYF. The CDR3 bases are TGCGGTGCTACGGGGGATCGGGAGACCCAGTACTTC.

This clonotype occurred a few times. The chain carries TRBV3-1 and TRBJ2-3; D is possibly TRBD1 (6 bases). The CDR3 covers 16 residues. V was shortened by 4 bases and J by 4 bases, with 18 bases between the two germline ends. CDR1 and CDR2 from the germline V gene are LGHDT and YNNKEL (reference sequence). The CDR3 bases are TGTGCCAGCAGCCGCACCGGGACAAGGAGTCCAGATACGCAGTATTTT. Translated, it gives CASSRTGTRSPDTQYF.

CDR3: CASSDLRQTSNQPQHF. CDR3 DNA: TGTGCCAGCAGTGACCTTCGACAGACTAGCAATCAGCCCCAGCATTTT. V and J are TRBV25-1 and TRBJ1-5; a weak D match, TRBD1 (5 bases). Germline CDR1 reads MGHDK; CDR2 reads SYGVNS. The V end lost 3 bases, the J end lost 0 bases, and 12 bases lay between the germline ends. This CDR3 comprises 16 residues. The full variable domain, completed using reference TRBV25-1 and TRBJ1-5, is EADIYQTPRYLVIGTGKKITLECSQTMGHDKMYWYQQDPGMELHLIHYSYGVNSTEKGDLSSESTVSRIRTEHFPLTLESARPSHTSQYLCASSDLRQTSNQPQHFGDGTRLSIL.

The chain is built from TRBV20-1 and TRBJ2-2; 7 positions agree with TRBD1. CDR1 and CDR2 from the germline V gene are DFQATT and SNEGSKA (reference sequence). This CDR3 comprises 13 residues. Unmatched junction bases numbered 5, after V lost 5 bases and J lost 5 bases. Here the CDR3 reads CSAGGQPTGELFF. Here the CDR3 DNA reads TGCAGTGCTGGGGGACAGCCTACCGGGGAGCTGTTTTTT.

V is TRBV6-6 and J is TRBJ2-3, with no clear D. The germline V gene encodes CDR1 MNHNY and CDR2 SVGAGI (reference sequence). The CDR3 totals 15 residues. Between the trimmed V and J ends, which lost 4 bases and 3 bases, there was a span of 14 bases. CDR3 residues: CASSSALTLTDTQYF. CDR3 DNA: TGTGCCAGCAGTTCGGCGCTGACGCTAACAGATACGCAGTATTTT.

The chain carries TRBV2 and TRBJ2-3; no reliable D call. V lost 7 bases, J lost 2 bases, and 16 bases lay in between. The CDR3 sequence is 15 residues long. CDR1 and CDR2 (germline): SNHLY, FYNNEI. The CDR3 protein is CASTLGPRDTDTQYF. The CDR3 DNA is TGTGCCAGCACCCTTGGCCCTAGAGACACAGATACGCAGTATTTT.